This T cell receptor beta chain stems from a study of blood T cell repertoires in COVID-19. Turning to the study itself: Sites in the United States, Italy and Spain provided acute and convalescent COVID-19 samples.

As processed by the authors: Estimation of nucleated cell counts relied on the amplification of reference gene primers. The repertoire was sequenced with immunoSEQ multiplex PCR; TCRdb's copy has only in-frame clones and lacks some. D and trimming come from the DNA, and the V and J calls and clone size come from that table. Found here are around 260,000 clones, 65% to 90% of them singletons; the top ten hold approximately 2%. V shed 4 bases, J shed 1 base, and the junction held 9 bases outside the gene matches. The CDR3 has 16 amino acids. Germline CDR1 is SGHKS and CDR2 is YYEKEE (reference sequence).

J is TRBJ2-3 and V is TRBV5-5; 7 positions match TRBD2. Sequenced: peripheral blood. This clonotype was sampled from a man aged 30 to 45 with active or convalescent COVID-19. This CDR3 is CASSRSQSGGTDTQYF. The CDR3 coding sequence is TGTGCCAGCAGCCGGTCTCAGAGCGGGGGCACAGATACGCAGTATTTT.